This T cell receptor (beta chain) was observed in a study of T-cell memory formation after mild COVID-19. Study at large: TCR clusters largely stayed donor specific. General study points: Among clones contracting day 15 to 85, CD4/CD8 was balanced, whereas later expanders leaned CD4+. Detection of some responders pre-infection suggested pre-existing cross-reactive memory T cells participated.

TCRdb called the 5' RACE reads again in MiXCR, with one record for every CDR3 protein. Of approximately 98,000 distinct CDR3 sequences in the sample, over 15% were seen once. V lost 2 bases and J lost 2, with 7 bases in between. Germline V gene sequence: CDR1 MDHEN, CDR2 SYDVKM. The CDR3 spans 14 residues. On this clonotype: Its antigen is unidentified.

This chain links TRBV28 with TRBJ1-5, with D unresolved. Sequencing was carried out using PBMCs or a T cell subset sorted from them (not recorded which). The receptor was isolated from a man aged 18 to 29 who had mild COVID-19 (a few samples of this study predate the infection). Cell type and time point are not known. The CDR3 is CASSLTAGNQPQHF. DNA of the CDR3: TGTGCCAGCAGTTTAACCGCGGGCAATCAGCCCCAGCATTTT. Together with reference TRBV28 and TRBJ1-5, the CDR3 gives the full variable domain: DVKVTQSSRYLVKRTGEKVFLECVQDMDHENMFWYRQDPGLGLRLIYFSYDVKMKEKGDIPEGYSVSREKKERFSLILESASTNQTSMYLCASSLTAGNQPQHFGDGTRLSIL.